One and the same sample provided the 18 T cell receptor beta chains below, sequenced in a study of beta chain features in type 1 diabetes. Study-wide findings and caveats: Among all four CD4+ subsets, Type 1 diabetes patients had TCRB CDR3s that were moderately but significantly shorter.

Sequenced material consisted of expressed TCRB transcripts (all of the isolated RNA was reverse transcribed). The data were produced by immunoSEQ multiplex PCR, yet TCRdb's version contains in-frame clones alone and is incomplete. The sample has nearly 700,000 clones; around 15% are singletons. The antigens of these receptors remain unknown. The specimen sequenced was naive CD4+ T cells from blood. Every receptor here comes from a man aged 18 to 35 with type 1 diabetes.

The chain links TRBV25-1 to TRBJ2-7; 7 bases line up with TRBD1. The CDR3 runs 14 residues. Trimming removed 3 bases from V and 5 bases from J; junction bases left unmatched: 7. CDR1 is MGHDK, CDR2 SYGVNS, per germline. CDR3 sequence: CASSDHRGRDEQYF. The CDR3 bases are TGTGCCAGCAGTGACCACAGGGGCCGGGACGAGCAGTACTTC.

This rearrangement joins TRBV7-2 to TRBJ2-5; D may match TRBD1 or TRBD2 (5 bases each). Germline lookup yields CDR1 SGHTA and CDR2 FQGNSA. This CDR3 is 14 amino acids long. Trimming took 1 base from V and 1 from J, leaving 7 bases between them. The CDR3 region is CASSLGGTQETQYF. The CDR3 nucleotides are TGTGCCAGCAGCTTAGGGGGGACCCAAGAGACCCAGTACTTC. The full variable domain, completed using reference TRBV7-2 and TRBJ2-5, is GAGVSQSPSNKVTEKGKDVELRCDPISGHTALYWYRQSLGQGLEFLIYFQGNSAPDKSGLPSDRFSAERTGGSVSTLTIQRTQQEDSAVYLCASSLGGTQETQYFGPGTRLLVL.

The V call is TRBV12-5, the J call TRBJ2-5; 9 bases line up with TRBD2. Germline CDR1 LGHNT, CDR2 FRNRAP. CDR3 length: 14 amino acids. With V trimmed by 7 bases and J by 5 bases, 8 bases remained unmatched. The CDR3, as DNA: TGTGCTAGTGCCATAGCGGGGGATTACGAGACCCAGTACTTC. It encodes CASAIAGDYETQYF.

The chain couples TRBV7-9 to TRBJ2-7; D not resolved. CDR1 is SEHNR, CDR2 FQNEAQ, per germline (reference sequence). V was shortened by 1 base and J by 2 bases, with 6 bases between the two germline ends. The length of the CDR3 is 13 residues. This CDR3 reads CASSLDTPYEQYF. CDR3 nucleotide sequence: TGTGCCAGCAGCTTAGATACTCCCTACGAGCAGTACTTC.

This chain uses TRBV5-1 with TRBJ2-5; D might be TRBD1 (6 bases). Germline CDR1 SGHRS, CDR2 YFSETQ. The CDR3 is 15 amino acids. The V end was cut by 0 bases, the J end by 6 bases, with 15 bases between. The CDR3: CASSLGPPGEKTQYF. The CDR3 DNA reads TGCGCCAGCAGCTTGGGGCCGCCAGGGGAAAAGACCCAGTACTTC.

This clone was seen a single time. V gene TRBV11-3 combines with J gene TRBJ2-7, with 9 bases aligning to TRBD1. This CDR3 spans 16 amino acids. CDR1 and CDR2 (germline): SGHNT, YENEEA. Trimming cost V 5 bases and J 3 bases; bases outside gene matches: 11. The DNA of the CDR3 is TGTGCCAGCAGCCAAGGGACAGGGACGGCCTTCTACGAGCAGTACTTC. Translated, it gives CASSQGTGTAFYEQYF.

This clone was counted only a few times. The rearrangement links TRBV27 to TRBJ2-2; 10 nucleotides line up with TRBD1. CDR3 length: 15 amino acids. After removal of 6 bases from V and 7 bases from J, the junction contained 8 bases not matched to a gene. CDR1 and CDR2 (germline): MNHEY, SMNVEV (reference sequence). The CDR3 protein is CASRQGQGSVGELFF. Here the CDR3 DNA reads TGTGCCAGCAGGCAGGGACAGGGGTCTGTCGGGGAGCTGTTTTTT.

This clone was found a few times. V and J are TRBV4-1 and TRBJ1-3; perhaps TRBD1 as D (5 bases). V was shortened by 0 bases and J by 4 bases, with 16 bases between the two germline ends. The CDR3 runs 17 residues. Germline-derived CDR1 and CDR2 are MGHRA and YSYEKL. The CDR3 bases are TGCGCCAGCAGCCAAGATTGGATGGGGGGTTTAGGAAACACCATATATTTT. It translates to CASSQDWMGGLGNTIYF.

V gene TRBV7-9 combines with J gene TRBJ1-5; 9 positions agree with TRBD1. In germline, CDR1 is SEHNR, CDR2 FQNEAQ (reference sequence). V lost 5 bases, J lost 4 bases, and 6 bases stayed unmatched. The CDR3 is 15 residues long. The CDR3 coding sequence is TGTGCCAGCAGCGCGTGGGGGACAGGGAATCAGCCCCAGCATTTT. It translates to CASSAWGTGNQPQHF. The variable domain in full, completed from reference TRBV7-9 and TRBJ1-5, reads DTGVSQNPRHKITKRGQNVTFRCDPISEHNRLYWYRQTLGQGPEFLTYFQNEAQLEKSRLLSDRFSAERPKGSFSTLEIQRTEQGDSAMYLCASSAWGTGNQPQHFGDGTRLSIL.

In this sample, this clone turned up a few times. The chain combines TRBV10-1 with TRBJ2-5; D is perhaps TRBD2 (6 bases). CDR1 and CDR2 (germline): WNHNN, SYGVQD (reference sequence). Trimming removed 3 bases from V and 3 bases from J, with 11 bases in between. The CDR3 has 14 residues. The CDR3: CASSDETGEETQYF. For the CDR3, the DNA is TGCGCCAGCAGTGACGAGACGGGGGAAGAGACCCAGTACTTC.

In this sample, this clone turned up a few times. The chain carries TRBV27 and TRBJ1-2; TRBD1 agrees at 10 bases. The CDR3 totals 15 residues. Germline V CDR1 and CDR2: MNHEY, SMNVEV (reference sequence). V gave up 3 bases and J gave up 6 bases; unmatched junction bases: 7. The DNA for the CDR3 is TGTGCCAGCAGTTTCGCCCCGGGACAGGGGAATGGCTACACCTTC. This sequence encodes CASSFAPGQGNGYTF.

This clone was seen more than once but under ten times. Within the sample, other DNA sequences also encode this same CDR3. The chain uses TRBV4-1 and TRBJ1-5; D is possibly TRBD1 (5 bases). The CDR3 has 14 residues. CDR1 is MGHRA, CDR2 YSYEKL, per germline. V was clipped by 1 base and J by 1 base, with 5 bases between them. The DNA of the CDR3 is TGCGCCAGCAGCCAAGGGGGGAGCAATCAGCCCCAGCATTTT. Translated: CASSQGGSNQPQHF.

In this sample, this clone turned up a few times. V gene TRBV4-1 combines with J gene TRBJ2-6, with a possible D match to TRBD2 (5 bases). V was trimmed by 4 bases and J by 0 bases, leaving 13 bases between them. CDR1 is MGHRA and CDR2 is YSYEKL in the germline V gene. There are 17 residues in the CDR3. The CDR3 spells CASSPEGRVSGANVLTF. CDR3 bases: TGCGCCAGCAGCCCAGAGGGCCGGGTCTCTGGGGCCAACGTCCTGACTTTC.

This clone appeared a few times. The same CDR3 arises from other DNA sequences in this sample as well. V and J are TRBV9 and TRBJ2-3; D gene uncertain. Germline V gene lookup returns CDR1 SGDLS and CDR2 YYNGEE. The CDR3 sequence is 12 residues long. The V end was cut by 3 bases, the J end by 0 bases, with 2 bases between. The chain's CDR3 is CASSASTDTQYF. As DNA, the CDR3 is TGTGCCAGCAGCGCAAGCACAGATACGCAGTATTTT. Full variable domain (missing parts from reference TRBV9 and TRBJ2-3): DSGVTQTPKHLITATGQRVTLRCSPRSGDLSVYWYQQSLDQGLQFLIQYYNGEERAKGNILERFSAQQFPDLHSELNLSSLELGDSALYFCASSASTDTQYFGPGTRLTVL.

This clone was seen a few times. The rearrangement links TRBV2 to TRBJ2-5; D is perhaps TRBD1 (7 bases). The ends were cut back, 7 bases at V and 5 bases at J, with 20 bases in the middle. The germline gives CDR1 SNHLY, CDR2 FYNNEI. The CDR3 loop spans 15 amino acids. The CDR3 reads CASNQGGQRGETQYF. Here the CDR3 DNA reads TGTGCCAGCAATCAGGGGGGCCAGCGTGGGGAGACCCAGTACTTC.

The chain links TRBV2 to TRBJ1-2; D is ambiguous. Trimming removed 5 bases from V and 9 bases from J, with 4 bases in between. The CDR3 totals 9 residues. Germline-derived CDR1 and CDR2 are SNHLY and FYNNEI. CDR3 sequence: CASSPSYTF. Written as DNA, the CDR3 is TGTGCCAGCAGTCCTAGCTACACCTTC. The full variable domain, rest sourced from reference TRBV2 and TRBJ1-2, is EPEVTQTPSHQVTQMGQEVILRCVPISNHLYFYWYRQILGQKVEFLVSFYNNEISEKSEIFDDQFSVERPDGSNFTLKIRSTKLEDSAMYFCASSPSYTFGSGTRLTVV.

The V gene is TRBV5-6, the J gene TRBJ2-7; TRBD1 matches 7 bases. This CDR3 is built from 14 residues. The V segment lost 4 bases and the J segment 1 base; nucleotides outside the gene matches: 5. Germline V lookup: CDR1 SGHDT, CDR2 YYEEEE. The DNA of the CDR3 is TGTGCCAGCAGCCGCCGGGACAGTTCCTACGAGCAGTACTTC. It specifies CASSRRDSSYEQYF. The whole variable domain, filled in from reference TRBV5-6 and TRBJ2-7, reads DAGVTQSPTHLIKTRGQQVTLRCSPKSGHDTVSWYQQALGQGPQFIFQYYEEEERQRGNFPDRFSGHQFPNYSSELNVNALLLGDSALYLCASSRRDSSYEQYFGPGTRLTVT.

The rearrangement uses TRBV20-1 and TRBJ1-2; D is unresolved. Germline lookup yields CDR1 DFQATT and CDR2 SNEGSKA (reference sequence). The CDR3 length is 11 residues. V was pared by 5 bases and J by 8 bases, with 12 bases between. This CDR3 is CSASTGHGYTF. The CDR3 region has the DNA TGCAGTGCTTCCACCGGGCACGGCTACACCTTC.